The 11 T cell receptor beta chains presented below share a single source sample, sequenced in a study of shared clonotypes between healthy human individuals. The assay was immunoSEQ multiplex PCR, and TCRdb's table has in-frame clones only and misses some. The sample contains over 2,000,000 clones, around 95% of which appear only once. Positive CCR7 selection of CD45RO-negative cells yielded the naive CD8 cells, and terminally differentiated effector memory CD45RA+ cells were excluded. The sequenced material came from naive CD8+ T cells from PBMCs. The receptor source for this set is a man between 18 and 35 years old in good health. Some clones in this sample may be carry-over from other donors' samples.

About this clone: The identical CDR3 is also encoded by other nucleotide sequences in the sample. This chain uses TRBV7-3 with TRBJ2-7; D is possibly TRBD1 (6 bases). The V gene lost 2 bases and the J gene lost 1 base, with 12 bases spanning the gap. Germline V CDR1 and CDR2: SGHTA, FQGTGA. CDR3 length equals 15 residues. CDR3 amino acids: CASSLGGGGSYEQYF. CDR3 DNA: TGTGCCAGCAGCTTAGGGGGCGGTGGATCCTACGAGCAGTACTTC.

The CDR3 sequence: CASSDNRVAETQYF. The CDR3 DNA is TGCGCCAGCAGTGATAATAGGGTTGCTGAGACCCAGTACTTC. This chain links TRBV10-2 with TRBJ2-5; D remains unclear. The CDR3 is 14 amino acids. With 3 bases removed from V and 5 bases from J, the gap between germline ends came to 13 bases. In germline, CDR1 is WSHSY, CDR2 SAAADI.

This clone was seen once. The chain joins TRBV4-1 to TRBJ2-2; D assignment may be TRBD1 or TRBD2 (5 bases each). Trimming took 0 bases from V and 1 from J, leaving 12 bases between them. The V gene's germline CDR1 is MGHRA and CDR2 YSYEKL. The CDR3 totals 17 residues. The CDR3, as DNA: TGCGCCAGCAGCCAAGAGGCAGGGACGTGGAACACCGGGGAGCTGTTTTTT. Its translation: CASSQEAGTWNTGELFF.

This chain connects TRBV27 to TRBJ1-1, with TRBD1 identical over 7 bases. J was trimmed by 3 bases and V by 1 base; bases with no gene match: 8. Germline V CDR1 and CDR2: MNHEY, SMNVEV (reference sequence). The CDR3 covers 16 residues. CDR3 sequence reads: CASSLWAGGEDTEAFF. The CDR3 region has the DNA TGTGCCAGCAGTTTATGGGCAGGGGGGGAGGACACTGAAGCTTTCTTT.

This chain connects TRBV7-2 to TRBJ2-7, with 9 positions matching TRBD2. CDR3 length: 14 amino acids. The V gene end was trimmed by 5 bases and the J gene end by 6 bases; junction bases not matched to a gene: 8. Looked up from germline, CDR1 is SGHTA and CDR2 is FQGNSA. CDR3 sequence: CASSQLAGRSEQYF. CDR3 bases: TGTGCCAGCAGCCAACTAGCGGGTCGTTCCGAGCAGTACTTC.

V is TRBV15 and J is TRBJ2-5; a weak D match, TRBD2 (6 bases). The V end was cut by 1 base, the J end by 0 bases, with 9 bases between. The CDR3 has 15 amino acids. The germline V gene has CDR1 LNHNV and CDR2 YYDKDF (reference sequence). CDR3 in amino acids: CATSRGGKNQETQYF. The CDR3 DNA reads as TGTGCCACCAGCAGAGGCGGGAAAAACCAAGAGACCCAGTACTTC.

The J gene is TRBJ2-1, the V gene TRBV5-8, with a weak D call TRBD2 (6 bases). CDR1 is SGHTS, CDR2 YDEGEE, per germline. The CDR3 runs 14 residues. V was clipped by 4 bases and J by 8 bases, with 16 bases between them. In DNA, the CDR3 is TGTGCCAGCAGCGCGGAGGGGACCAGGCATGAGCAGTTCTTC. This encodes CASSAEGTRHEQFF.

The chain links TRBV10-2 to TRBJ2-1; 8 positions agree with TRBD2. From germline, CDR1 is WSHSY and CDR2 SAAADI. The trim removed 2 bases at V and 3 bases at J, leaving 3 bases unmatched. The CDR3 length is 15 residues. CDR3 sequence reads: CASSETSGFYNEQFF. CDR3 nucleotides: TGCGCCAGCAGTGAGACTAGCGGATTCTACAATGAGCAGTTCTTC.

The chain has TRBV19 and TRBJ2-6; D call uncertain. This CDR3 has 13 residues. CDR1 and CDR2 (germline): LNHDA, SQIVND (reference sequence). V dropped 8 bases and J dropped 0 bases, with 5 bases sitting between them. CDR3 in DNA: TGTGCCAGTCAACCCTCTGGGGCCAACGTCCTGACTTTC. This translates into CASQPSGANVLTF. The full variable domain, its missing parts supplied by reference TRBV19 and TRBJ2-6, is DGGITQSPKYLFRKEGQNVTLSCEQNLNHDAMYWYRQDPGQGLRLIYYSQIVNDFQKGDIAEGYSVSREKKESFPLTVTSAQKNPTAFYLCASQPSGANVLTFGAGSRLTVL.

The V and J genes are TRBV7-9 and TRBJ2-2; D gene unclear. The germline V and J ends were trimmed by 5 bases and 6 bases, with 13 bases remaining between them. CDR1 and CDR2 from the germline V gene are SEHNR and FQNEAQ (reference sequence). The CDR3 totals 14 residues. CDR3 sequence reads: CASSPFRAPGELFF. The CDR3 bases are TGTGCCAGCAGCCCTTTCCGGGCCCCCGGGGAGCTGTTTTTT.

The chain employs TRBV19 and TRBJ1-4; D unresolved. This CDR3 contains 11 residues. In germline, CDR1 is LNHDA, CDR2 SQIVND (reference sequence). V was clipped by 7 bases and J by 7 bases, with 7 bases between them. This CDR3 is CASTEGEKLFF. DNA for the CDR3: TGTGCCAGTACGGAGGGTGAAAAACTGTTTTTT. Complete variable domain (other parts from reference TRBV19 and TRBJ1-4): DGGITQSPKYLFRKEGQNVTLSCEQNLNHDAMYWYRQDPGQGLRLIYYSQIVNDFQKGDIAEGYSVSREKKESFPLTVTSAQKNPTAFYLCASTEGEKLFFGSGTQLSVL.